The 26 T cell receptor beta chains given below trace back to one sample, sequenced in a study of T cells in localized non-small cell lung cancer. Libraries were prepared by immunoSEQ multiplex PCR; TCRdb keeps only in-frame clonotypes and omits some of them. The sample has tens of thousands of clones; 70% to 90% are singletons. This specimen consisted of peripheral blood, obtained before any cancer treatment. The receptor set was obtained from a female donor aged 60 or older with stage I lung adenocarcinoma.

This clone appeared once. The chain joins TRBV7-8 to TRBJ2-1; 10 nucleotides align to TRBD2. The V gene end was trimmed by 6 bases and the J gene end by 9 bases; junction bases not matched to a gene: 11. The CDR3 covers 15 residues. The germline V gene encodes CDR1 SGHVS and CDR2 FQNEAQ. In nucleotides, the CDR3 is TGTGCCAGCAGACAGCTAGCGGGAGCGAGTGGTGAGCAGTTCTTC. Residues: CASRQLAGASGEQFF.

The chain uses TRBV13 and TRBJ1-5; 9 nucleotides match TRBD1. J was trimmed by 5 bases and V by 5 bases; bases with no gene match: 13. In germline, CDR1 is PRHDT, CDR2 FYEKMQ (reference sequence). The CDR3 covers 17 residues. CDR3 nucleotides: TGTGCCAGCAGCCAAGGACAGGGGCTAAACGTGGATCAGCCCCAGCATTTT. Residues: CASSQGQGLNVDQPQHF.

The chain has TRBV19 and TRBJ1-3; D possibly corresponds to TRBD1 (6 bases). Germline CDR1 and CDR2: LNHDA and SQIVND (reference sequence). The CDR3 length is 17 residues. With 3 bases removed from V and 3 bases from J, the gap between germline ends came to 18 bases. CDR3 region: CASSIPSTGRIGNTIYF. In DNA form, the CDR3 reads TGTGCCAGTAGTATCCCCTCCACAGGGCGGATTGGAAACACCATATATTTT.

DNA for the CDR3: TGCGCCAGCTCAAAGGACAGGGTCGCCGGTGAAAAACTGTTTTTT. This codes for CASSKDRVAGEKLFF. The V and J genes are TRBV10-2 and TRBJ1-4; the match to TRBD1 covers 8 bases. The V gene's germline CDR1 is WSHSY and CDR2 SAAADI. V was clipped by 8 bases and J by 7 bases; unmatched bases: 12. This CDR3 has 15 residues.

The chain couples TRBV4-2 to TRBJ2-3, with 8 bases lining up with TRBD2. Germline-derived CDR1 and CDR2 are LGHNA and YNFKEQ. This CDR3 comprises 19 residues. After removal of 2 bases from V and 2 bases from J, the junction contained 15 bases not matched to a gene. CDR3 bases: TGTGCCAGCAGCCAAAAGCGTGGAAGTGGCGGGGGGCCCACAGATACGCAGTATTTT. Residues: CASSQKRGSGGGPTDTQYF.

V usage is TRBV6-5 and J usage is TRBJ1-1; D not resolved. Trimming cost V 5 bases and J 2 bases, with 12 bases left between them. Germline loops: CDR1 MNHEY, CDR2 SVGAGI. This CDR3 comprises 14 residues. The CDR3 sequence: CASSRSTRNTEAFF. The DNA of the CDR3 is TGTGCCAGCAGTCGTTCGACACGTAACACTGAAGCTTTCTTT.

J is TRBJ2-1 and V is TRBV5-1; 7 bases are a match to TRBD1. CDR3 length: 15 amino acids. Germline lookup yields CDR1 SGHRS and CDR2 YFSETQ. V was pared by 0 bases and J by 7 bases, with 7 bases of the junction left unmatched. In DNA, the CDR3 is TGCGCCAGCAGCTTGGGAGACAGGGCGGGTAATGAGCAGTTCTTC. Protein sequence: CASSLGDRAGNEQFF. Complete variable domain (other parts from reference TRBV5-1 and TRBJ2-1): KAGVTQTPRYLIKTRGQQVTLSCSPISGHRSVSWYQQTPGQGLQFLFEYFSETQRNKGNFPGRFSGRQFSNSRSEMNVSTLELGDSALYLCASSLGDRAGNEQFFGPGTRLTVL.

The V call is TRBV19, the J call TRBJ1-2, with TRBD1 identical over 10 bases. Trimming removed 5 bases from V and 8 bases from J; junction bases left unmatched: 8. This CDR3 has 14 residues. Germline lookup yields CDR1 LNHDA and CDR2 SQIVND (reference sequence). The CDR3 loop is CASSAPGQGLGYTF. CDR3 nucleotides: TGTGCCAGTAGTGCGCCGGGACAGGGGCTGGGCTACACCTTC. Full variable domain (outside the CDR3, taken from reference TRBV19 and TRBJ1-2): DGGITQSPKYLFRKEGQNVTLSCEQNLNHDAMYWYRQDPGQGLRLIYYSQIVNDFQKGDIAEGYSVSREKKESFPLTVTSAQKNPTAFYLCASSAPGQGLGYTFGSGTRLTVV.

The chain carries TRBV5-6 and TRBJ1-3, with TRBD1 matching over 10 bases. The germline gives CDR1 SGHDT, CDR2 YYEEEE. There are 15 residues in the CDR3. The J segment lost 4 bases and the V segment lost 3 bases, leaving 4 bases of the junction unmatched. CDR3 DNA sequence: TGTGCCAGCAGCTGGACAGGGGGAGGCGGAAACACCATATATTTT. This gives the protein CASSWTGGGGNTIYF.

Here the CDR3 DNA reads TGTGCCAGCTCACCAACGAGGGAGCAGTTCTTC. This translates into CASSPTREQFF. V gene TRBV18 combines with J gene TRBJ2-1, with D hard to call. V lost 2 bases to trimming and J lost 10 bases, with 6 bases between them. CDR3 length: 11 residues. Germline CDR1 reads KGHSH; CDR2 reads LQKENI.

The rearrangement uses TRBV27 and TRBJ2-7; TRBD1 might be the D (6 bases). Trimming cost V 2 bases and J 5 bases, with 13 bases left between them. The V gene's germline CDR1 is MNHEY and CDR2 SMNVEV (reference sequence). The CDR3 extends over 14 amino acids. Written as DNA, the CDR3 is TGTGCCAGCAGTTTAGAACCAGGGGCCCACGAGCAGTACTTC. This encodes CASSLEPGAHEQYF.

The chain couples TRBV7-6 to TRBJ2-5; tentative D call: TRBD2 (5 bases). Near its end, the DNA agrees better with TRBJ2-7, so the J call may be wrong. Germline loops: CDR1 SGHVS, CDR2 FNYEAQ. The CDR3 covers 16 residues. The CDR3 DNA reads as TGTGCCAGCAGCTCTATGGCCTTAGGAGGCTCCTACGAGCAGTACTTC. Residues: CASSSMALGGSYEQYF.

The V gene is TRBV5-5, the J gene TRBJ1-2; D not resolved. Trimming removed 4 bases at V and 5 bases at J, with 15 bases between. CDR3 length: 14 residues. Germline CDR1 reads SGHKS; CDR2 reads YYEKEE (reference sequence). This CDR3 is CASSQDWSRYGYTF. DNA for the CDR3: TGTGCCAGCAGCCAGGACTGGAGTAGGTATGGCTACACCTTC.

The genes are TRBV2 and TRBJ2-1; D may be TRBD1 (5 bases). The CDR3 is made up of 11 amino acids. The V gene's germline CDR1 is SNHLY and CDR2 FYNNEI. The ends were cut back, 7 bases at V and 12 bases at J, with 13 bases in the middle. The CDR3 spells CASNPTTGQFF. The CDR3 coding sequence is TGTGCCAGCAACCCCACTACAGGGCAGTTCTTC.

The rearrangement uses TRBV29-1 and TRBJ1-1; TRBD1 matches 9 bases. V shed 4 bases, J shed 4 bases, and the junction held 4 bases outside the gene matches. Germline V lookup: CDR1 SQVTM, CDR2 ANQGSEA. The CDR3 extends over 13 amino acids. The CDR3 coding sequence is TGCAGCGTTGTTGAGGACAGGGGCACTGAAGCTTTCTTT. The encoded protein is CSVVEDRGTEAFF.

The chain has TRBV6-5 and TRBJ1-2; D gene unclear. The ends were cut back, 8 bases at V and 3 bases at J, with 13 bases in the middle. Germline CDR1 reads MNHEY; CDR2 reads SVGAGI. This CDR3 has 13 residues. The CDR3 reads CASGRGGDYGYTF. Written as DNA, the CDR3 is TGTGCCAGCGGACGGGGAGGAGACTATGGCTACACCTTC.

V and J are TRBV28 and TRBJ1-5; D may be TRBD1 (6 bases). V lost 5 bases, J lost 3 bases, and 20 bases lay in between. The V gene's germline CDR1 is MDHEN and CDR2 SYDVKM. CDR3 length: 17 amino acids. The CDR3 loop is CASSRGGGGFVNQPQHF. CDR3 DNA sequence: TGTGCCAGCAGTAGGGGTGGAGGGGGTTTTGTCAATCAGCCCCAGCATTTT.

The gene calls are TRBV5-5 and TRBJ2-3; 14 bases are shared with TRBD2. CDR3 length: 20 amino acids. From germline, CDR1 is SGHKS and CDR2 YYEKEE (reference sequence). J gave up 4 bases and V 4 bases, and 17 bases lay outside the gene matches. CDR3 in DNA: TGTGCCAGCAGCCTGACACCGGGACTAGCGGGGGCAAGTGGCGCAGATACGCAGTATTTT. This sequence encodes CASSLTPGLAGASGADTQYF. The whole variable domain, filled in from reference TRBV5-5 and TRBJ2-3, reads DAGVTQSPTHLIKTRGQQVTLRCSPISGHKSVSWYQQVLGQGPQFIFQYYEKEERGRGNFPDRFSARQFPNYSSELNVNALLLGDSALYLCASSLTPGLAGASGADTQYFGPGTRLTVL.

The chain combines TRBV11-2 with TRBJ2-2, with 7 bases lining up with TRBD1. The CDR3 has 15 amino acids. Germline trimming cut 3 bases from V and 0 bases from J; bases unmatched to any gene: 1. Germline lookup yields CDR1 SGHAT and CDR2 FQNNGV. The CDR3 DNA reads TGTGCCAGCAGCTTTACAGGGGCGAACACCGGGGAGCTGTTTTTT. It is translated as CASSFTGANTGELFF.

This clone came up once. The chain is built from TRBV6-1 and TRBJ2-1, with no clear D. This CDR3 region has 12 residues. Trimming removed 5 bases from V and 6 bases from J, with 8 bases in between. The germline CDR1 and CDR2 sequences are MNHNS and SASEGT. CDR3 loop: CASSILGNEQFF. CDR3 sequence (DNA): TGTGCCAGCAGTATTCTAGGCAATGAGCAGTTCTTC.

The rearrangement joins TRBV5-6 to TRBJ2-7; the D is unclear. CDR1 SGHDT and CDR2 YYEEEE come from the germline V gene. V was clipped by 0 bases and J by 2 bases, with 9 bases between them. CDR3 length: 14 residues. The CDR3 bases are TGTGCCAGCAGCTTGGATGGTTCCACCTACGAGCAGTACTTC. Protein: CASSLDGSTYEQYF.

This clone was found once. The chain links TRBV11-2 to TRBJ1-2; weak D call: TRBD1 (6 bases). Germline assignment: CDR1 SGHAT and CDR2 FQNNGV. Between the trimmed V and J ends, which lost 4 bases and 2 bases, there was a span of 11 bases. The CDR3 is made up of 14 amino acids. The CDR3 protein is CASSWGGGNYGYTF. CDR3 nucleotides: TGTGCCAGCAGCTGGGGAGGGGGAAACTATGGCTACACCTTC.

The V and J genes are TRBV5-1 and TRBJ2-1, with 7 bases identical to TRBD2. Germline CDR1 SGHRS, CDR2 YFSETQ. V lost 2 bases and J lost 5; bases outside the gene matches: 13. The length of the CDR3 is 17 residues. As DNA, the CDR3 is TGCGCCAGCAGCTTTAGCCCTTTCTCTAGCGGAAACAATGAGCAGTTCTTC. It specifies CASSFSPFSSGNNEQFF. The full variable domain, its missing parts supplied by reference TRBV5-1 and TRBJ2-1, is KAGVTQTPRYLIKTRGQQVTLSCSPISGHRSVSWYQQTPGQGLQFLFEYFSETQRNKGNFPGRFSGRQFSNSRSEMNVSTLELGDSALYLCASSFSPFSSGNNEQFFGPGTRLTVL.

This sequence joins TRBV7-8 and TRBJ1-1; D is undetermined. Germline assignment: CDR1 SGHVS and CDR2 FQNEAQ. There are 15 residues in the CDR3. V was shortened by 3 bases and J by 0 bases, with 11 bases between the two germline ends. In DNA form, the CDR3 reads TGTGCCAGCAGCTTTGCTCGCCTCTTGAACACTGAAGCTTTCTTT. It encodes CASSFARLLNTEAFF.

In nucleotides, the CDR3 is TGTGCCAGCCGGCCGACGAGGGACAATGAGCAGTTCTTC. Amino acid sequence: CASRPTRDNEQFF. This sequence joins TRBV6-6 and TRBJ2-1; D is perhaps TRBD2 (5 bases). V lost 8 bases and J 5 bases, leaving 13 bases between the germline ends. Germline CDR1 and CDR2: MNHNY and SVGAGI (reference sequence). There are 13 residues in the CDR3.

The chain carries TRBV7-3 and TRBJ1-4, with 8 bases matching TRBD1. The ends lost 3 bases at V and 10 bases at J; junction bases unmatched: 4. The CDR3 has 13 residues. Germline V gene sequence: CDR1 SGHTA, CDR2 FQGTGA. The CDR3 region is CASSFGQGGKLFF. The DNA for the CDR3 is TGTGCCAGCAGCTTCGGACAGGGTGGAAAACTGTTTTTT.